This T cell receptor (beta chain) emerged from a study of cytomegalovirus exposure and HLA in healthy donors. Regarding the study as a whole: A prior analysis recorded that most TCR beta V segments were productive about 87% or about 30% of the time.

J gave up 5 bases and V 7 bases, and 9 bases lay outside the gene matches. The length of the CDR3 is 15 residues. In germline, CDR1 is SNHLY, CDR2 FYNNEI. With 60 Vbeta and 13 Jbeta primers, the PCR was carried out. Some clones are missing from TCRdb's copy, which holds only in-frame ones; the method was immunoSEQ multiplex PCR. The table includes 200,000 to 300,000 clones, 82% detected once. Concerning this clone: Its target is not known.

The sequence came from a woman in her thirties or forties in good health and CMV-seropositive. The sequenced material came from PBMCs. The chain has TRBV2 and TRBJ2-3; TRBD1 aligns across 10 bases. The CDR3 DNA follows: TGTGCCAGCACCAGGGACAGGGGATTTGGAGATACGCAGTATTTT. Protein: CASTRDRGFGDTQYF.